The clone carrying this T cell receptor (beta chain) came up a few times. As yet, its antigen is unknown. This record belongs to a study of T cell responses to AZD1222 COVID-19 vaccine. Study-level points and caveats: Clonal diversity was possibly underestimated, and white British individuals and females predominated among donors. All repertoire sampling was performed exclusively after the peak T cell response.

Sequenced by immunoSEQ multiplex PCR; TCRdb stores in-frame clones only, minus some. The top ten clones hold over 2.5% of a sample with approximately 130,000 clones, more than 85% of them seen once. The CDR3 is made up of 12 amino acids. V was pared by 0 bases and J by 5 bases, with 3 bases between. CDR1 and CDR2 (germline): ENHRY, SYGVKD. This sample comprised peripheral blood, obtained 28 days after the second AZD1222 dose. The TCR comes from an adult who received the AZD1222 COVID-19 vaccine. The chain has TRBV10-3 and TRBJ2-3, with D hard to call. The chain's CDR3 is CAISESGDTQYF. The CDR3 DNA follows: TGTGCCATCAGTGAGTCGGGAGATACGCAGTATTTT.